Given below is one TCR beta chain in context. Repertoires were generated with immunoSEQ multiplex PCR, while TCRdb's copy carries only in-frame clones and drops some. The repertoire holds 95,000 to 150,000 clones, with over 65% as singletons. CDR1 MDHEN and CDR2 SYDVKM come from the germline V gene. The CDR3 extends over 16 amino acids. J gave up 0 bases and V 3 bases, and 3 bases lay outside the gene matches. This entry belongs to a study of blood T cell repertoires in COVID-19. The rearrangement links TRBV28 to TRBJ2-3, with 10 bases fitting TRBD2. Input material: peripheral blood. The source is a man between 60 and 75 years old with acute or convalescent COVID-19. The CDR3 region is CASSFVAGGSTDTQYF. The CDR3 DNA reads TGTGCCAGCAGTTTCGTAGCGGGGGGAAGCACAGATACGCAGTATTTT.